This TCR beta chain stems from a study of naive and memory T cell subsets. Amplification of ligated cDNA took four PCR rounds with SP2 and nested alpha and beta constant primers. TCRdb recomputed calls from the UMI-ligation and nested PCR reads with MiXCR, one row per CDR3 protein. Counted here are about 37,000 distinct CDR3 sequences, 11% occurring once; the ten biggest clones make up 3.9%. The germline gives CDR1 DFQATT, CDR2 SNEGSKA (reference sequence). The CDR3 has 18 amino acids. The ends lost 5 bases at V and 3 bases at J; junction bases unmatched: 18. Treatment in this sample: skin biopsy from PPD injection site in Mantoux-positive individual. A UMI-containing oligonucleotide was joined by 3' ligation to the TCR cDNA template.

This receptor was taken from an adult in good health. The chain links TRBV20-1 to TRBJ1-2, with 10 bases that match TRBD1. The sequences come from skin, collected from a tuberculin skin test site. CDR3: CSAEGGQGLFSVDYGYTF. As DNA, the CDR3 is TGCAGTGCTGAGGGGGGACAGGGGTTGTTCTCTGTAGACTATGGCTACACCTTC.